The T cell receptor beta chain described here comes from a study of T cell changes during pregnancy in multiple sclerosis. Produced via immunoSEQ multiplex PCR; TCRdb's table is partial and in-frame only. The data contain around 49,000 clones, more than 85% of them seen just once; the ten biggest clones take up 5.9%. In germline, CDR1 is MNHEY, CDR2 SMNVEV (reference sequence). With 4 bases removed from V and 0 bases from J, the gap between germline ends came to 10 bases. This CDR3 spans 15 amino acids. The source is a female donor with multiple sclerosis, enrolled in a pregnancy study. Sequences were derived from CD8+ T cells from peripheral blood mononuclear cells, sampled in the first trimester of pregnancy. This chain links TRBV27 with TRBJ1-3; TRBD1 might be the D (6 bases). CDR3 in DNA: TGTGCCAGCAGTTCAACAGGGAGCTCTGGAAACACCATATATTTT. Amino acid sequence: CASSSTGSSGNTIYF.